A single sample is the source of the 20 T cell receptor beta chains below, sequenced in a study of identifying expanded T cells in peripheral blood. Clones were read by immunoSEQ multiplex PCR, and TCRdb kept only the in-frame ones, dropping some. The repertoire holds tens of thousands of clones, with approximately 80% as singletons. The sequencing sample was made of blood. Every receptor here comes from a person aged 18 to 75 in good health.

The chain links TRBV4-1 to TRBJ2-7; TRBD2 matches at 9 bases. Germline CDR1 reads MGHRA; CDR2 reads YSYEKL. The V segment lost 1 base and the J segment 0 bases; nucleotides outside the gene matches: 4. CDR3 length: 16 amino acids. Here the CDR3 reads CASSQGASGASYEQYF. Here the CDR3 DNA reads TGCGCCAGCAGCCAAGGGGCTAGCGGGGCCTCCTACGAGCAGTACTTC.

The CDR3 DNA sequence: TGCGCCAGCAGCTTGCAGGGGGCTATCGAGCAGTACTTC. Its protein product is CASSLQGAIEQYF. The gene calls are TRBV5-1 and TRBJ2-7, with TRBD1 matching 8 bases. The trim removed 1 base at V and 6 bases at J, leaving 3 bases unmatched. CDR3 length: 13 residues. Germline-derived CDR1 and CDR2 are SGHRS and YFSETQ.

The chain joins TRBV28 to TRBJ2-7; TRBD1 might be the D (6 bases). The CDR3 is made up of 12 amino acids. In germline, CDR1 is MDHEN, CDR2 SYDVKM. Trimming left V 6 bases short and J 5 bases short, with 11 bases between. CDR3 in DNA: TGTGCCAGCAGCACAGGGTACCACGAGCAGTACGTC. The encoded protein is CASSTGYHEQYV.

The chain is built from TRBV19 and TRBJ2-1; 10 nucleotides align to TRBD2. The germline V gene has CDR1 LNHDA and CDR2 SQIVND (reference sequence). The V and J ends lost 4 bases and 0 bases, in that order; junction bases with no gene match: 0. The CDR3 sequence is 15 residues long. CDR3 in DNA: TGTGCCAGTAGTACTAGCGGGGGCTCCTACAATGAGCAGTTCTTC. Translating it yields CASSTSGGSYNEQFF.

This rearrangement joins TRBV12-5 to TRBJ2-7; 8 bases match TRBD2. Germline V gene lookup returns CDR1 LGHNT and CDR2 FRNRAP. Germline trimming cut 7 bases from V and 2 bases from J; bases unmatched to any gene: 10. The CDR3 totals 15 residues. The CDR3 reads CASAPGTSGTYEQYF. DNA for the CDR3: TGTGCTAGTGCCCCCGGGACTAGTGGCACCTACGAGCAGTACTTC.

This clone was recorded a few times. The junction departs from the called germline gene at one end, perhaps through a read error. The V and J genes are TRBV7-2 and TRBJ2-7; TRBD1 might be the D (6 bases). The germline gives CDR1 SGHTA, CDR2 FQGNSA. This CDR3 contains 15 residues. This chain's CDR3 is CASSQQRTASYEQYF. As DNA, the CDR3 is TGCGCCAGCAGCCAACAAAGGACAGCGTCCTACGAGCAGTACTTC.

This clone was detected only a few times. The rearrangement joins TRBV20-1 to TRBJ2-3, with TRBD1 as a possible D gene (5 bases). The length of the CDR3 is 11 residues. Trimming took off 6 bases at V and 5 bases at J, with 9 bases between the two ends. Per germline, CDR1 DFQATT and CDR2 SNEGSKA (reference sequence). CDR3 DNA: TGCAGTGCAGGGGTGCTAGATACGCAGTATTTT. Translation gives CSAGVLDTQYF.

The rearrangement joins TRBV6-6 to TRBJ2-7; 7 positions agree with TRBD1. The CDR3 totals 14 residues. V dropped 6 bases and J dropped 3; count of bases not matched to a gene: 8. Germline V CDR1 and CDR2: MNHNY, SVGAGI (reference sequence). Here the CDR3 reads CASRRDRASYEQYF. DNA for the CDR3: TGTGCCAGCAGAAGAGACAGGGCCAGCTACGAGCAGTACTTC.

The table lists this clone with a few counts. The V and J genes are TRBV7-9 and TRBJ1-2, with D hard to call. CDR1 and CDR2 (germline): SEHNR, FQNEAQ (reference sequence). This CDR3 has 14 amino acids. Trimming removed 1 base from V and 4 bases from J, with 10 bases in between. The CDR3 nucleotides are TGTGCCAGCAGCTTAGGTAACGGCCCCTATGGCTACACCTTC. It encodes CASSLGNGPYGYTF.

This clone was seen only once. This rearrangement joins TRBV21-1 to TRBJ1-2; TRBD1 reflects the table's D call only, with no check against the DNA. TRBV21-1 is a pseudogene segment. The CDR3 runs to 16 residues. The CDR3: CASSPFRRQGLRGYTF. The CDR3 coding sequence is TGTGCCAGCAGCCCCTTCAGAAGACAGGGATTAAGGGGCTACACCTTC.

The rearrangement uses TRBV2 and TRBJ1-1; TRBD1 might be the D (6 bases). Per germline, CDR1 SNHLY and CDR2 FYNNEI. The V and J ends lost 6 bases and 8 bases respectively, with 10 bases between them. This CDR3 contains 11 residues. CDR3 sequence (DNA): TGTGCCAGCAGCTGGACAGCAGAAGCTTTCTTT. This gives the protein CASSWTAEAFF.

The CDR3 region has the DNA TGTGCCAGCTCCGGGACATCCCCCTACGAGCAGTACGTC. It yields the protein CASSGTSPYEQYV. The V and J genes are TRBV6-1 and TRBJ2-7; D is perhaps TRBD1 (6 bases). V was clipped by 8 bases and J by 2 bases, with 13 bases between them. Germline V CDR1 and CDR2: MNHNS, SASEGT. CDR3 length: 13 amino acids.

V usage is TRBV11-2 and J usage is TRBJ1-5; tentative D call: TRBD1 (6 bases). CDR1 and CDR2 from the germline V gene are SGHAT and FQNNGV. The CDR3 runs to 15 residues. With 5 bases removed from V and 4 bases from J, the gap between germline ends came to 15 bases. CDR3: CASSPGHSSNQPQHF. The CDR3 nucleotides are TGTGCCAGCAGCCCGGGACATTCTTCTAATCAGCCCCAGCATTTT.

This clone is judged medium-sized. The chain employs TRBV30 and TRBJ2-7, with TRBD1 matching over 7 bases. The V gene's germline CDR1 is GTSNPN and CDR2 SVGIG (reference sequence). CDR3 size: 14 residues. V lost 5 bases and J lost 2; bases outside the gene matches: 9. Written as DNA, the CDR3 is TGTGCCTGGGGCACCGGGACAGCAACCTACGAGCAGTACTTC. It encodes CAWGTGTATYEQYF. Combining the CDR3 with reference TRBV30 and TRBJ2-7 gives the whole variable domain SQTIHQWPATLVQPVGSPLSLECTVEGTSNPNLYWYRQAAGRGLQLLFYSVGIGQISSEVPQNLSASRPQDRQFILSSKKLLLSDSGFYLCAWGTGTATYEQYFGPGTRLTVT.

In this sample, this clone turned up a few times. The chain uses TRBV2 and TRBJ2-3; D possibly corresponds to TRBD2 (6 bases). V lost 5 bases and J lost 2, with 14 bases in between. Germline CDR1 reads SNHLY; CDR2 reads FYNNEI. This CDR3 comprises 15 residues. As DNA, the CDR3 is TGTGCCAGCAGTTCCGGGACTTCACACACAGATACGCAGTATTTT. This sequence encodes CASSSGTSHTDTQYF.

This clone was counted a few times. The rearrangement uses TRBV29-1 and TRBJ1-1; possibly TRBD1 for D (5 bases). Germline loops: CDR1 SQVTM, CDR2 ANQGSEA. V lost 6 bases to trimming and J lost 4 bases, with 12 bases between them. The CDR3 runs 12 residues. The CDR3 loop reads CSVLRGGTEAFF. The CDR3 DNA follows: TGCAGCGTCCTGAGGGGAGGCACTGAAGCTTTCTTT. Drawing the rest from reference TRBV29-1 and TRBJ1-1, the complete variable domain is SAVISQKPSRDICQRGTSLTIQCQVDSQVTMMFWYRQQPGQSLTLIATANQGSEATYESGFVIDKFPISRPNLTFSTLTVSNMSPEDSSIYLCSVLRGGTEAFFGQGTRLTVV.

V usage is TRBV12-5 and J usage is TRBJ2-3; D ambiguous. The V gene's germline CDR1 is LGHNT and CDR2 FRNRAP. The V gene lost 1 base and the J gene lost 1 base, with 9 bases spanning the gap. This CDR3 is 15 amino acids long. The DNA for the CDR3 is TGTGCTAGTGGTTTGGCCACCTTTGGCACAGATACGCAGTATTTT. Its protein product is CASGLATFGTDTQYF. The entire variable domain, with the rest obtained from reference TRBV12-5 and TRBJ2-3, is as follows: DARVTQTPRHKVTEMGQEVTMRCQPILGHNTVFWYRQTMMQGLELLAYFRNRAPLDDSGMPKDRFSAEMPDATLATLKIQPSEPRDSAVYFCASGLATFGTDTQYFGPGTRLTVL.

The chain has TRBV11-2 and TRBJ2-7; 8 bases match TRBD2. CDR3 size: 14 residues. Germline values: CDR1 SGHAT, CDR2 FQNNGV. V gave up 0 bases and J gave up 3 bases; unmatched junction bases: 1. The CDR3 sequence is CASSLERGVYEQYF. The CDR3, as DNA: TGTGCCAGCAGCTTAGAGCGGGGGGTCTACGAGCAGTACTTC.

In this sample, this clone turned up once. The chain carries TRBV19 and TRBJ2-2; possibly TRBD2 for D (6 bases). Trimming cost V 7 bases and J 1 base, with 10 bases left between them. The CDR3 runs 14 residues. The germline gives CDR1 LNHDA, CDR2 SQIVND (reference sequence). Here the CDR3 DNA reads TGTGCCAGTAAGGCGGGGCGGAACACCGGGGAGCTGTTTTTT. Translating gives CASKAGRNTGELFF.

In this sample, this clone turned up once. This chain uses TRBV5-1 with TRBJ2-1; TRBD1 is a possible D gene (5 bases). The CDR3 runs 15 residues. CDR1 SGHRS and CDR2 YFSETQ come from the germline V gene. Deletions cut 0 bases from V and 2 bases from J, with 9 bases between. Here the CDR3 reads CASSLGQTAYNEQFF. CDR3 bases: TGCGCCAGCAGCTTGGGTCAGACAGCCTACAATGAGCAGTTCTTC.